This T cell receptor (beta chain) was sequenced in a study of T cells in Graves' hyperthyroidism and ophthalmopathy. Amplified TCR beta CDR3 regions derived from RNA transcripts. The TCR CDR3 first-round RT-PCR relied on the HTBI primer set. TCRdb reprocessed the multiplex PCR reads with MiXCR, giving one entry per CDR3 protein. The table has just over 550,000 distinct CDR3 sequences, about half seen once; the top ten hold approximately 8.2%. No progression to ophthalmopathy during 18 months of follow-up defined stable disease. It was uncontrolled infection, other autoimmune disease, pregnancy or lactation that excluded patients. The study based diagnoses on clinical symptoms, serum thyroxine and TRAb, thyroid ultrasound and orbital computed tomography. This clonotype has just a few counts. Its matching antigen is unknown. Study-level findings and limits: Blood also showed most of the thyroid clonotypes that were expanded above 0.001.

The clonotype was recovered from a woman between 18 and 29 years old with Graves' hyperthyroidism. Sequenced input: peripheral blood or thyroid tissue (not recorded which).

The CDR3 nucleotides read TGTGCCAGCAGTCAGACGACAGCCTACACCTTC. Translated, it gives CASSQTTAYTF. The rearrangement joins TRBV2 to TRBJ1-2; a weak D match, TRBD1 (5 bases). Germline CDR1 SNHLY, CDR2 FYNNEI. Trimming took 5 bases from V and 10 from J, leaving 11 bases between them. This CDR3 has 11 amino acids.